The 15 T cell receptor beta chains reported below all come from one sample, sequenced in a study of primary melanoma T cells and metastatic recurrence. Here immunoSEQ multiplex PCR was the method, and the copy in TCRdb shows in-frame clones only, minus some. The table lists 500 or so clones, just under 75% of them singletons, with 46% in the top ten. Sample: melanoma tumor tissue. These receptor sequences come from a human donor with melanoma.

This chain uses TRBV7-5 with TRBJ2-5; TRBD2 is the table's D call, not checked against the DNA. TRBV7-5 represents a pseudogene. The CDR3 length is 16 residues. The CDR3 sequence is CASSQMVGGPQETQYF. In DNA, the CDR3 is TGTGCCAGCAGCCAAATGGTGGGGGGGCCTCAAGAGACCCAGTACTTC.

V usage is TRBV29-1 and J usage is TRBJ1-1, with TRBD1 as a possible D gene (5 bases). Germline assignment: CDR1 SQVTM and CDR2 ANQGSEA. The V gene lost 2 bases and the J gene lost 4 bases, with 11 bases spanning the gap. The CDR3 runs 13 residues. For the CDR3, the DNA is TGCAGCGTTGAAAGGGGAATGGGCACTGAAGCTTTCTTT. Amino acids: CSVERGMGTEAFF.

Points on this clone: Some base could not be read or is ambiguous, and its residue is marked X. The chain is built from TRBV23-1 and TRBJ1-5, with unresolved D. TRBV23-1 is identified as an open reading frame with a role that is uncertain. V was clipped by 2 bases and J by 9 bases, with 17 bases between them. The CDR3 covers 15 residues. Here the CDR3 DNA reads TGCGCCAGCAGTCAAATCTCGCCCMGAGGAAGGCCCCAGCATTTT. This codes for CASSQISPXGRPQHF. The complete CDR3 reads CASSQISPRGRPQHF.

The chain recombines TRBV11-3 with TRBJ2-7; 8 positions match TRBD1. Germline CDR1 is SGHNT and CDR2 is YENEEA. The CDR3 totals 14 residues. V was clipped by 4 bases and J by 12 bases; unmatched bases: 14. The CDR3 DNA follows: TGTGCCAGCAGCTCCCAGGGGGCAAAGACAAGTGGGTACTTC. Residues: CASSSQGAKTSGYF.

The rearrangement uses TRBV30 and TRBJ2-7; TRBD1 matches at 7 bases. Germline values: CDR1 GTSNPN, CDR2 SVGIG (reference sequence). Trimming took 4 bases from V and 2 from J; bases not matched to a gene: 2. The CDR3 totals 12 residues. The CDR3 nucleotides read TGTGCCTGGATTGACAGGGCCTACGAGCAGTACTTC. Protein: CAWIDRAYEQYF.

This sequence joins TRBV6-8 and TRBJ2-1, with TRBD1 matching 10 bases. With 6 bases clipped from V and 7 bases from J, the junction kept 9 bases outside the gene matches. Looked up from germline, CDR1 is MNHGY and CDR2 is SAAAGT. The CDR3 spans 15 residues. CDR3 loop: CASRRPGQGRNEQFF. The CDR3 coding sequence is TGTGCCAGCAGGCGACCGGGACAGGGGCGGAATGAGCAGTTCTTC.

The rearrangement joins TRBV7-5 to TRBJ1-3. TRBV7-5 counts as a pseudogene. CDR3 size: 14 residues. The CDR3 reads CASSPPASGNTIYF. CDR3 coding DNA: TGTGCCAGCAGCCCCCCGGCCTCTGGAAACACCATATATTTT.

This sequence joins TRBV29-1 and TRBJ1-2; tentative D call: TRBD1 (5 bases). Deletions cut 4 bases from V and 4 bases from J, with 13 bases between. This CDR3 has 13 amino acids. The germline V gene has CDR1 SQVTM and CDR2 ANQGSEA. In nucleotides, the CDR3 is TGCAGCGTTGTTTCAGGGAAACCCTATGGCTACACCTTC. Its translation is CSVVSGKPYGYTF.

The chain employs TRBV2 and TRBJ2-3; 16 nucleotides agree with TRBD2. The CDR3 has 17 residues. Germline V gives CDR1 SNHLY, CDR2 FYNNEI. The trim removed 6 bases at V and 5 bases at J, leaving 8 bases unmatched. The CDR3 DNA reads as TGTGCCAGCAGCTCGGGACTAGCGGGGGGGCCAGGAGATACGCAGTATTTT. It is translated as CASSSGLAGGPGDTQYF.

Written as DNA, the CDR3 is TGCGCCAGCAGCCAAGGCGGACTAGCGGGAGGACAAGAGACCCAGTACTTC. Translating it yields CASSQGGLAGGQETQYF. The V gene is TRBV23-1, the J gene TRBJ2-5; 14 bases map to TRBD2. TRBV23-1 qualifies as an ORF whose function is uncertain. The ends lost 6 bases at V and 2 bases at J; junction bases unmatched: 8. This CDR3 is built from 17 residues.

V usage is TRBV23-1 and J usage is TRBJ2-5, with TRBD1 as a possible D gene (6 bases). TRBV23-1 is reported as an ORF; its role is uncertain. This CDR3 is built from 13 residues. V was clipped by 6 bases and J by 3 bases, with 11 bases between them. CDR3 sequence: CASSDGTKETQYF. The CDR3 DNA follows: TGCGCCAGCAGCGACGGGACAAAAGAGACCCAGTACTTC.

J is TRBJ1-5 and V is TRBV2; no reliable D call. CDR1 is SNHLY and CDR2 is FYNNEI in the germline V gene. The CDR3 loop spans 14 amino acids. The V gene lost 6 bases and the J gene lost 0 bases, with 9 bases spanning the gap. The chain's CDR3 is CASSTRSSNQPQHF. Here the CDR3 DNA reads TGTGCCAGCAGCACGCGTAGTAGCAATCAGCCCCAGCATTTT.

Points on this clone: The DNA ends 1 residue before the CDR3 does, and the rest of the CDR3 is filled in from the germline J gene. The V and J genes are TRBV10-3 and TRBJ1-1; D possibly corresponds to TRBD1 (5 bases). This CDR3 has 15 residues. The germline V gene has CDR1 ENHRY and CDR2 SYGVKD. Trimming pared 0 bases from V and 2 bases from J, leaving 10 bases between. The CDR3 is CAISESAGINTEAFF. CDR3 DNA, as far as it was read: TGTGCCATCAGTGAGTCGGCAGGGATAAACACTGAAGCTTTC.

The CDR3 is CASSLATSSYEQYF. The CDR3 nucleotides read TGTGCCAGCAGTTTAGCGACAAGCTCCTACGAGCAGTACTTC. The chain combines TRBV28 with TRBJ2-7, with D unresolved. V was clipped by 2 bases and J by 0 bases, with 8 bases between them. The germline V gene has CDR1 MDHEN and CDR2 SYDVKM. The CDR3 runs to 14 residues.

The chain joins TRBV11-3 to TRBJ1-1; D gene uncertain. Per germline, CDR1 SGHNT and CDR2 YENEEA. The length of the CDR3 is 15 residues. V was trimmed by 1 base and J by 1 base, leaving 10 bases between them. The CDR3 nucleotides are TGTGCCAGCAGCTTAGTAAGAGATTCGAACACTGAAGCTTTCTTT. Its protein is CASSLVRDSNTEAFF.